This T cell receptor (beta chain) is drawn from a study of regulatory T cells in long-lasting Graves disease. This CDR3 is built from 14 residues. Germline V CDR1 and CDR2: MDHEN, SYDVKM. V lost 5 bases and J 7 bases, leaving 18 bases between the germline ends. This clonotype was seen many times. Time point defined: persistent/refractory GD, antithyroid drugs over 5 years with positive TRAb. With RNA extracted from PBMCs as input, the TCR library was made. The TCR beta library used iRepertoire HTBI primers with Arm-PCR amplification of CDR3. TCRdb fed the multiplex PCR reads into MiXCR, producing one record per CDR3 protein. The sample has more than 300,000 distinct CDR3 sequences, about 23% seen once.

This specimen consisted of peripheral blood mononuclear cells (PBMCs), obtained when the disease was refractory, from a patient treated with antithyroid drugs. The genes are TRBV28 and TRBJ2-7, with a tentative D call TRBD1 (5 bases). This TCR was recovered from a woman aged 40-49 years with Graves disease. Here the CDR3 DNA reads TGTGCCAGCAGTCCATGGGGCAGGTCGAAGGAGCAGTACTTC. Translation gives CASSPWGRSKEQYF.